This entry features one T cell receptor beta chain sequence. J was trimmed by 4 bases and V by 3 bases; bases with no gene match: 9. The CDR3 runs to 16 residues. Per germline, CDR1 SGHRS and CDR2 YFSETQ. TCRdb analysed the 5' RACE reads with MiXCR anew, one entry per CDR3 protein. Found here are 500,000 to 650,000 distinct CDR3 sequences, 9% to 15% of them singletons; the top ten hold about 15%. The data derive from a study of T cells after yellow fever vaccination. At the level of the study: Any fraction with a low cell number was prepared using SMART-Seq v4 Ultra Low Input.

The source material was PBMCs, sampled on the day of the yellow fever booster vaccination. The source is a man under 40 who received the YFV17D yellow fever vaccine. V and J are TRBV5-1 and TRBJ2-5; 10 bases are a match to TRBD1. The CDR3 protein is CASSSRIDRGPETQYF. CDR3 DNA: TGCGCCAGCAGCTCCCGGATAGACAGGGGGCCAGAGACCCAGTACTTC.